This T cell receptor beta chain was recovered during a study of CD4 T cells in relation to SARS-CoV-2 and coronaviruses. The overall study: Shared crossreactive spike epitopes were mapped to their HLA restriction.

The unexposed donors gave CD4+ T cells in about 2011-2018, prior to COVID-19. Libraries were prepared by immunoSEQ multiplex PCR; TCRdb keeps only in-frame clonotypes and omits some of them. This table holds roughly 68,000 clones, 93% found once. The study's findings and limits: Crossreactive clones expanded significantly less to SARS-CoV-2 than monoreactive clones.

Only one count was recorded for this clone. The antigen is not known. The material sequenced was naive CD4+ T cells from PBMCs. Subset in this sample: naive CD4+ T cells isolated by negative enrichment. The receptor comes from a human donor in good health.

CDR3 nucleotide sequence: TGTGCCAGCAGTTTATTTGGGGACCCGGGAAAACTGTTTTTT. Protein sequence: CASSLFGDPGKLFF. The chain is built from TRBV28 and TRBJ1-4, with a tentative D call TRBD1 (5 bases). Germline values: CDR1 MDHEN, CDR2 SYDVKM. The CDR3 extends over 14 amino acids. Trimming stripped 1 base from V and 10 bases from J, with 13 bases between.